A selection of T cell receptor beta chains follows, all from one sample in a study of Ad26.COV2.S vaccination and SARS-CoV-2 variants. TCRdb's table, derived via immunoSEQ multiplex PCR, lists solely in-frame clones and lacks some. The sample includes approximately 500,000 clones, around nine tenths of them seen just once. The sequencing used peripheral blood, collected in a trial of Ad26.COV2.S vaccine versus placebo. These receptors came from a person aged 18-65 years who received the Ad26.COV2.S COVID-19 vaccine or a placebo. Both conserved end residues are part of each CDR3. A D gene is named only where the DNA matches it firmly. Clone size is given for some rows only: seen once, a few or many times, or a class if the clone is expanded.

NA | TRBJ1-2 | TRBV30 | NA | CAWISRGRPAGTF | TGTGCCTGGATTAGTCGGGGCAGGCCGGCCGGGACCTTC
once | TRBJ2-1 | TRBV19 | TRBD2 | CASSPQGTSVGEQFF | TGTGCCAGTAGTCCGCAGGGGACTAGCGTTGGTGAGCAGTTCTTC
NA | TRBJ1-5 | TRBV12-3/TRBV12-4 | NA | CASSFSNQPQHF | TGTGCCAGCAGTTTTAGCAATCAGCCCCAGCATTTT
NA | TRBJ2-1 | TRBV28 | NA | CAWGRNEQFF | TGTGCCTGGGGGCGGAATGAGCAGTTCTTC
once | TRBJ2-1 | TRBV19 | NA | CASSIDQGQGYEQFF | TGTGCCAGTAGTATAGATCAGGGGCAGGGCTATGAGCAGTTCTTC
once | TRBJ2-1 | TRBV6-4 | TRBD2 | CASRQAGGPFFEQFF | TGTGCCAGCAGACAAGCGGGAGGGCCTTTTTTTGAGCAGTTCTTC
NA | TRBJ1-3 | TRBV7-9 | NA | CASRDDSSGNTIYF | TGTGCCAGCAGGGACGACAGCTCTGGAAACACCATATATTTT
NA | TRBJ2-7 | TRBV9 | TRBD2 | CASSVGLALSSYEQYF | TGTGCCAGCAGCGTAGGACTAGCGTTAAGCTCCTACGAGCAGTACTTC
NA | TRBJ1-2 | TRBV7-2 | NA | CASSLSWLVRYGYTF | TGTGCCAGCAGCTTATCTTGGTTGGTTCGCTATGGCTACACCTTC
NA | TRBJ2-1 | TRBV2 | TRBD2 | CASRGLAGGRNEQFF | TGTGCCAGCAGGGGACTAGCGGGAGGACGAAATGAGCAGTTCTTC
NA | TRBJ1-1 | TRBV7-2 | TRBD1 | CASSLVQGVWTEAFF | TGTGCCAGCAGCTTAGTTCAGGGGGTTTGGACTGAAGCTTTCTTT
NA | TRBJ2-5 | TRBV7-3 | TRBD1 | CASSLSGGPGTQYF | TGTGCCAGCAGCTTATCAGGGGGCCCGGGGACCCAGTACTTC
NA | TRBJ1-5 | TRBV19 | TRBD1 | CASSINPGGYSNQPQHF | TGTGCCAGTAGTATAAACCCAGGGGGTTATAGCAATCAGCCCCAGCATTTT
NA | TRBJ2-1 | TRBV14 | TRBD2 | CASSQERGTSGNEQFF | TGTGCCAGCAGCCAAGAACGTGGGACTAGCGGTAATGAGCAGTTCTTC
NA | TRBJ2-3 | TRBV18 | NA | CASSPRVEDTQYF | TGTGCCAGCTCACCACGGGTGGAGGATACGCAGTATTTT
NA | TRBJ2-1 | TRBV29-1 | TRBD2 | CSVEGLWLAGGNSNEQFF | TGCAGCGTCGAAGGGCTTTGGCTAGCGGGAGGAAATAGCAATGAGCAGTTCTTC
few | TRBJ2-7 | TRBV7-9 | NA | CASSAYYEQYF | TGTGCCAGCAGCGCTTACTACGAGCAGTACTTC
NA | TRBJ1-2 | TRBV27 | NA | CASSPLGASDKYTF | TGTGCCAGCAGTCCGCTCGGGGCAAGCGATAAGTACACCTTC
NA | TRBJ2-5 | TRBV12-3/TRBV12-4 | NA | CASSFEYAAQYF | TGTGCCAGCAGTTTTGAATATGCGGCCCAGTACTTC
NA | TRBJ2-1 | TRBV6-5 | NA | CASKLIGGSYNEQFF | TGTGCCAGCAAGCTAATAGGGGGCTCCTACAATGAGCAGTTCTTC
NA | TRBJ2-3 | TRBV20-1 | NA | CSARVGRSQYF | TGCAGTGCTAGAGTGGGCCGCTCGCAGTATTTT
many | TRBJ2-7 | TRBV30 | NA | CAYKQGTYEQYF | TGTGCCTACAAACAGGGAACCTACGAGCAGTACTTC
NA | TRBJ1-1 | TRBV5-1 | TRBD1 | CASSYGLDRVNTEAFF | TGCGCCAGCAGCTATGGTCTGGACAGGGTAAACACTGAAGCTTTCTTT
NA | TRBJ2-7 | TRBV5-6 | TRBD2 | CASREAGGPYEQYF | TGTGCCAGCCGGGAGGCGGGAGGGCCTTACGAGCAGTACTTC
NA | TRBJ2-7 | TRBV6-5 | NA | CASSYYPGANYEQYF | TGTGCCAGCAGTTACTACCCAGGGGCGAACTACGAGCAGTACTTC
once | TRBJ2-2 | TRBV5-4 | NA | CASSSRPTGELFF | TGTGCCAGCAGCTCACGTCCCACCGGGGAGCTGTTTTTT
NA | TRBJ1-1 | TRBV5-6 | NA | CASSLDFGVGNTEAFF | TGTGCCAGCAGCTTGGATTTTGGGGTGGGCAACACTGAAGCTTTCTTT
NA | TRBJ2-2 | TRBV2 | NA | CASGRLGTTGELFF | TGTGCCAGCGGTAGGCTAGGGACCACCGGGGAGCTGTTTTTT
few | TRBJ1-2 | TRBV27 | NA | CASSPRMVYYGYTF | TGTGCCAGCAGTCCCCGTATGGTGTACTATGGCTACACCTTC
few | TRBJ2-1 | TRBV30 | NA | CAWSYGDVSYNEQFF | TGTGCCTGGAGTTACGGAGACGTCTCCTACAATGAGCAGTTCTTC
NA | TRBJ2-7 | TRBV6-1 | NA | CASSDGWYEQYF | TGTGCCAGCAGTGATGGGTGGTACGAGCAGTACTTC
NA | TRBJ1-5 | TRBV6-5 | NA | CASSWYPNQPQHF | TGTGCCAGCAGTTGGTACCCCAATCAGCCCCAGCATTTT
NA | TRBJ2-7 | TRBV28 | NA | CASNPPGSSYEQYF | TGTGCCAGCAACCCGCCTGGCAGTTCCTACGAGCAGTACTTC
NA | TRBJ2-7 | TRBV4-1 | NA | CASSTGRSSYEQYF | TGCGCCAGCAGCACGGGGCGGAGCTCCTACGAGCAGTACTTC
NA | TRBJ2-7 | TRBV19 | NA | CASSIGREQYF | TGTGCCAGTAGTATAGGGCGGGAGCAGTACTTC
NA | TRBJ2-7 | TRBV19 | NA | CASSRGTGYEQYF | TGTGCCAGTAGTAGGGGGACGGGGTACGAGCAGTACTTC
NA | TRBJ2-6 | TRBV30 | NA | CAWSGDPGANVLTF | TGTGCCTGGAGTGGAGACCCTGGGGCCAACGTCCTGACTTTC